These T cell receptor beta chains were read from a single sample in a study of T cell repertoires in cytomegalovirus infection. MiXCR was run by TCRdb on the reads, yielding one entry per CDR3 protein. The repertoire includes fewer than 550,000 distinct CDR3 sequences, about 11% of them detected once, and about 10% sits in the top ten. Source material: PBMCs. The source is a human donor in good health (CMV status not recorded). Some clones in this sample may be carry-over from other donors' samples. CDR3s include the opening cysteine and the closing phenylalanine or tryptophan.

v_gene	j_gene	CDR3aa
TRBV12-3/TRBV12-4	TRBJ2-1	CASSFSRDSYNEQFF
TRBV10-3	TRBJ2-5	CAISERFVETQYF
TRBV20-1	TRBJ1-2	CSASALYGYTF
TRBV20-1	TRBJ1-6	CSARRGRDSPLHF
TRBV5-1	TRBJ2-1	CASSLGDRYNEQFF
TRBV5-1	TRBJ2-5	CASSLTSRGETQYF
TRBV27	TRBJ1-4	CASSPSTGNNEKLFF
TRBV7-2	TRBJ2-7	CASSPRQGSYEQYF
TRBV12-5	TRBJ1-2	CASGSGTGYGYTF
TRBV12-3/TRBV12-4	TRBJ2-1	CASSLLASYNEQFF
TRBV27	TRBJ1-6	CASSSPGGSPLHF
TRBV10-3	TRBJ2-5	CAIMGPQETQYF
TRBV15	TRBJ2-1	CATSGGPSGSSPRGFF
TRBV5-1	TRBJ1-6	CASSLGQGPGSPLHF
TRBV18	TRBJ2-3	CASSQGPDLDTQYF
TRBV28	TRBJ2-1	CASSQAYRGYNEQFF
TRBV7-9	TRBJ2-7	CASSLLKGAGGYEQYF
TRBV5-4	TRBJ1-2	CASSVDRGGYGYTF
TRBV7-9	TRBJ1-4	CASSSTGGTNEKLFF
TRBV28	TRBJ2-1	CASSFYITGQGYNEQFF
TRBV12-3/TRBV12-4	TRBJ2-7	CASSLVEEQYF
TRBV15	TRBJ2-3	CATSGTSGGADTQYF
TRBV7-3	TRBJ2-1	CASSSRAGQGEQFF
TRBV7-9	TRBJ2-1	CASSPGGKDYNEQFF
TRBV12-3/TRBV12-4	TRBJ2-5	CASSYAGGLQETQYF
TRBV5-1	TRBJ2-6	CASSLTTASGANVLTF
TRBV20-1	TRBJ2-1	CSARILSRGGNEQFF
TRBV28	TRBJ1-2	CASSKGNYGYTF
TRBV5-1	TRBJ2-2	CASSLGQTAVLGRLFF
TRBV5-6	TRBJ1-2	CASSLPGQGGYGYTF
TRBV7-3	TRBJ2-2	CASSRGGGGELFF
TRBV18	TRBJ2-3	CASSPDRHTQYF
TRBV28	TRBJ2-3	CASSLAGGRIDTQYF
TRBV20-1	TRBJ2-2	CSATWTGNTGELFF
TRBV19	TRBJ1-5	CASKDRGHQPQHF
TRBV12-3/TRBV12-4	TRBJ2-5	CASSLDQGRETQYF
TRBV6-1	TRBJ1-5	CASIGDPRHQPQHF
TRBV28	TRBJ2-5	CASSEPGLAGRETQYF
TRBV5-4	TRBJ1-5	CASERKVWGGHSNQPQHF
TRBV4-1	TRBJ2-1	CASSHGGQLDEQFF
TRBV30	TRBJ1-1	CAWSWRGPTEAFF
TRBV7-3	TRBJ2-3	CASSLGTSGSGTDTQYF
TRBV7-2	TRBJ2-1	CASSPPGTPSAMEQFF
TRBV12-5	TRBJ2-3	CASGLALGLAGRTDTQYF
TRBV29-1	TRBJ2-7	CSGLQGVNEQYF
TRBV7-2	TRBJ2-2	CASSQQNTGELFF
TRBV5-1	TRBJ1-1	CASSLGQVANTEAFF
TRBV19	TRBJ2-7	CASSGATYEQYF
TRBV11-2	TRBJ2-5	CASRTTSKETQYF
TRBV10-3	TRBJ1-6	CAIRGGQETFSYNSPLHF
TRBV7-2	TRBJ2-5	CASSPWTGVRETQYF
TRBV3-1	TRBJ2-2	CASSQGTGGATGELFF